This TCR beta chain was identified during a study of vaccination and CD4 T cells after COVID-19. The CDR3 sequence is 14 residues long. V was pared by 0 bases and J by 4 bases, with 9 bases between. Germline CDR1 and CDR2: MNHEY and SVGEGT. Treatment specified: roughly nine-day PBMC culture with coronavirus spike peptide pools or control peptides (ViraFEST assay). As to this clonotype: Its antigen is not known.

With the Oncomine TCR Beta short-read assay, DNA from cultured CD4+ T cells was sequenced. TCRdb independently ran MiXCR on the PCR reads; one entry per CDR3 protein. The data contain approximately 22,000 distinct CDR3 sequences, roughly 60% of them singletons. The receptor's source is a human donor who had recovered from COVID-19. V and J are TRBV6-2 or TRBV6-3 and TRBJ1-1; TRBD1 might be the D (5 bases). The material sequenced was CD4+ T cells from blood, cultured in vitro. The CDR3 DNA is TGTGCCAGCAGTTACTCGTCGGGGGGCACTGAAGCTTTCTTT. It yields the protein CASSYSSGGTEAFF.